This is a list of T cell receptor beta chains from one sample in a study of control samples from healthy donors and cancer patients. The assay was immunoSEQ multiplex PCR, and TCRdb's table has in-frame clones only and misses some. The sample has around 94,000 clones, about 86% seen once. The sequenced material came from blood. Receptors were obtained from a woman aged 45 to 65 in good health. The conserved cysteine and the conserved F or W are not part of the CDR3 here. Clone size is given for some rows only: seen once, a few or many times, or a class if the clone is expanded.

-	12	TRBV24-1	ATAPTGLTYEQY
-	17	TRBV7-8	ASSLGAGGTLRANNEQF
-	13	TRBV3-1/TRBV3-2	ASSQAGSSGNTIY
-	16	TRBV4-2	ASSQGPLGLAGGNEQF
-	11	TRBV6-6	ASSYFHSDTQY
-	14	TRBV4-3	ASSQDTGTTSYEQY
-	14	TRBV18	ASSPSPGLAKNIQY
-	12	TRBV28	ASSFPQISYEQY
-	12	TRBV6-2/TRBV6-3	ASSYLKGAGGYT
few	12	TRBV3-1/TRBV3-2	ASSQQGVDYGYT
-	12	TRBV27	ASSPDRRSYEQY
-	11	TRBV6-6	ASSYERNQPQH
once	14	TRBV7-9	ASRRGSYLSGNTIY
-	13	TRBV25-1	ASSELGGVGEKLF
-	13	TRBV29-1	SVEEAGTGGEKLF
few	13	TRBV7-8	ASSLVQRVEGGYT
-	18	TRBV6-2/TRBV6-3	ASSYRTLVQVTSGANVLT
-	14	TRBV7-2	ASSLVSASRHTEAF
-	15	TRBV7-6	ASSLLPGLPSYNEQF
once	11	TRBV24-1	ATRTGLPYEQY
once	14	TRBV6-1	ASSEVGQGVSDTQY
-	14	TRBV19	ASSIVESGANQPQH
-	9	TRBV5-6	ASSLGWEQF
once	12	TRBV19	ARTGTTMGETQY
-	13	TRBV3-1/TRBV3-2	ASSQRLAGLETQY
-	11	TRBV7-9	ASSFDVEIEAF
-	14	TRBV10-2	ASSESGTGGGEKLF
-	13	TRBV6-5	ASRGWATQNTEAF
-	14	TRBV9	ASSPEGRRSTDTQY
-	13	TRBV6-1	ASSESRASYNEQF
few	10	TRBV28	ASSLAGVGQY
-	12	TRBV19	ASSIGNSGREQF
-	14	TRBV3-1/TRBV3-2	ASSQGGARGADTQY
-	13	TRBV21-1	ASSKFGRTNYGYT
-	12	TRBV28	ASSLRYRVTEAF
-	11	TRBV5-7	TSSMRVLKTQY
-	15	TRBV5-1	ASSFGQGGTNTGELF
once	14	TRBV5-1	ASSLLVAGESYEQY
few	14	TRBV7-6	ASSLSDTWNTGELF